This TCR beta chain appears in the sequencing data of a study of lymphopenia after photon versus proton radiotherapy. On this clone: Its cognate antigen is unknown.

Clones were sequenced by immunoSEQ multiplex PCR, and TCRdb holds only the in-frame ones, with some missing. The profile covers roughly 67,000 clones, with just over 90% appearing a single time and about 3% taken by the ten largest. Study-wide results and caveats: Proton therapy kept repertoires fairly stable, unlike photons, which gained effector/memory cells. Survival link was tested only in deceased patients; proton benefit remains a possibility. After the lymphocyte nadir, photon-treated repertoires showed oligoclonal expansion, especially of CD8+ Temra cells.

Germline V gene lookup returns CDR1 SGHDT and CDR2 YYEEEE. V dropped 2 bases and J dropped 5 bases, with 7 bases sitting between them. The CDR3 is made up of 12 amino acids. This chain connects TRBV5-6 to TRBJ2-5, with a tentative D call TRBD1 (6 bases). The sample consisted of peripheral blood, taken from a patient treated with photon-based radiotherapy. The source of this sequence is a woman aged 65 to 85 with pancreatic cancer. The CDR3 nucleotides read TGTGCCAGCAGCTTCCAGGGGGAGACCCAGTACTTC. Amino acid sequence: CASSFQGETQYF.